Following are 8 T cell receptor beta chains from one sample sequenced in a study of T cell repertoires in cytomegalovirus infection. Each CDR3 protein is one row after TCRdb ran MiXCR on the reads. The sample has tens of thousands of distinct CDR3 sequences; roughly a quarter are singletons. The antigens of these receptors remain unknown. The sequences come from CD8+ T cells from cultured PBMCs, collected from culture after CMV antigen stimulation. The receptors were gathered from a human donor in good health (CMV status not recorded). Some clones in this sample may be carry-over from other donors' samples.

This clonotype was found many times. J is TRBJ1-1 and V is TRBV7-8, with 10 bases aligning to TRBD1. Losses at the gene ends were 1 base for V and 8 bases for J; bases not matched to a gene: 4. CDR3 length equals 14 residues. CDR1 SGHVS and CDR2 FQNEAQ come from the germline V gene. The CDR3 nucleotides read TGTGCCAGCAGCTTAGTGCAGGGACAGGGGGAAGCTTTCTTT. Protein sequence: CASSLVQGQGEAFF.

The V gene is TRBV27, the J gene TRBJ2-7; D is undetermined. The CDR3 length is 13 residues. V was trimmed by 4 bases and J by 7 bases, leaving 14 bases between them. Germline V CDR1 and CDR2: MNHEY, SMNVEV (reference sequence). CDR3 in amino acids: CASSSTWRSEQYF. The CDR3 coding sequence is TGTGCCAGCAGTTCTACTTGGAGAAGTGAGCAGTACTTC.

This chain connects TRBV7-9 to TRBJ2-7; the match to TRBD1 covers 9 bases. The ends lost 5 bases at V and 2 bases at J; junction bases unmatched: 7. Germline V gene data show CDR1 as SEHNR and CDR2 as FQNEAQ (reference sequence). The CDR3 loop spans 15 amino acids. CDR3 loop: CASSAVTGGPYEQYF. The CDR3 coding sequence is TGTGCCAGCAGCGCGGTAACAGGGGGCCCCTACGAGCAGTACTTC.

The CDR3 sequence is CAWSALGYTEAFF. The CDR3 nucleotides are TGTGCCTGGAGTGCATTGGGATACACTGAAGCTTTCTTT. V and J are TRBV30 and TRBJ1-1; D is uncertain. This CDR3 contains 13 residues. Germline CDR1 reads GTSNPN; CDR2 reads SVGIG (reference sequence). V was shortened by 1 base and J by 3 bases, with 9 bases between the two germline ends. Complete variable domain (other parts from reference TRBV30 and TRBJ1-1): SQTIHQWPATLVQPVGSPLSLECTVEGTSNPNLYWYRQAAGRGLQLLFYSVGIGQISSEVPQNLSASRPQDRQFILSSKKLLLSDSGFYLCAWSALGYTEAFFGQGTRLTVV.

With respect to this clonotype: Likely a read error: the CDR3 ends without its conserved phenylalanine or tryptophan. The gene calls are TRBV7-4 and TRBJ1-1; D gene uncertain. The CDR3 sequence is 13 residues long. Per germline, CDR1 SGHVT and CDR2 SQSDAQ. Trimming took off 1 base at V and 7 bases at J, with 10 bases between the two ends. This CDR3 is CASSLGATVEAFY. The DNA of the CDR3 is TGTGCCAGCAGCTTAGGGGCGACCGTTGAAGCTTTCTAT.

This clonotype has a handful of counts. The chain is built from TRBV9 and TRBJ1-1; D is possibly TRBD1 (6 bases). The germline V gene encodes CDR1 SGDLS and CDR2 YYNGEE. V lost 3 bases to trimming and J lost 8 bases, with 20 bases between them. The CDR3 totals 15 residues. The CDR3 region is CASSAFGAGQGEAFF. In nucleotides, the CDR3 is TGTGCCAGCAGCGCTTTTGGTGCAGGTCAGGGGGAAGCTTTCTTT.

This clonotype was seen a few times. The chain links TRBV11-2 to TRBJ2-3, with D unresolved. This CDR3 is 14 amino acids long. Germline CDR1 and CDR2: SGHAT and FQNNGV. V was trimmed by 1 base and J by 1 base, leaving 6 bases between them. The CDR3 sequence is CASSLVIGTDTQYF. In DNA form, the CDR3 reads TGTGCCAGCAGCTTAGTTATTGGCACAGATACGCAGTATTTT.

A remark on this clonotype: Germline and junction disagree at one end, which may indicate a read error. The chain recombines TRBV4-1 with TRBJ2-7; TRBD2 agrees at 10 bases. Germline-derived CDR1 and CDR2 are MGHRA and YSYEKL. The CDR3 runs to 18 residues. As DNA, the CDR3 is TGTGCCAGCAGCCAGATGAGTAGCGGGGGGACATACCCCTACGAGCAGTACTTC. This sequence encodes CASSQMSSGGTYPYEQYF.